The 17 T cell receptor beta chains in this list originate from one sample, sequenced in a study of T cell responses to AZD1222 COVID-19 vaccine (dated by TCRdb to the early 2020s). The time point label on this specimen signifies: about 28 days (+/-7) after the second vaccine dose. Receptor amplification or capture employed the immunoSEQ multiplex PCR assay. As stored in TCRdb, this immuneACCESS dataset retains in-frame rearrangements with V and J assigned. A fraction of the clones does not appear; measured against another copy, unresolved V genes explain less than half of the discrepancy, and the remainder lacks a known reason. This sample comprises 110,000 to 150,000 clones, under 95% of them detected only once. Roughly 2% of the sample belongs to the ten largest clones. Sequenced material: peripheral blood, taken 28 days after the second AZD1222 dose. The receptors originated from an adult who received the AZD1222 COVID-19 vaccine.

V is TRBV19 and J is TRBJ2-1, with TRBD2 identical over 12 bases. With 2 bases clipped from V and 6 bases from J, the junction kept 5 bases outside the gene matches. CDR3 length equals 16 residues. Germline V gene lookup returns CDR1 LNHDA and CDR2 SQIVND (reference sequence). This CDR3 reads CASSILLAGGSNEQFF. CDR3 DNA: TGTGCCAGTAGTATACTCCTAGCGGGAGGGAGCAATGAGCAGTTCTTC.

The chain has TRBV19 and TRBJ1-5; a possible D gene is TRBD1 (5 bases). CDR1 is LNHDA, CDR2 SQIVND, per germline (reference sequence). The V and J ends lost 3 bases and 4 bases respectively, with 13 bases between them. The CDR3 is 15 amino acids. In DNA form, the CDR3 reads TGTGCCAGTAGTATTATCATGGGGGGTAATCAGCCCCAGCATTTT. It yields the protein CASSIIMGGNQPQHF.

This clone has a handful of counts. The chain joins TRBV7-2 to TRBJ1-5; TRBD1 might be the D (6 bases). Trimming stripped 6 bases from V and 7 bases from J, with 16 bases between. Germline V gene sequence: CDR1 SGHTA, CDR2 FQGNSA. The CDR3 spans 14 residues. The CDR3 DNA sequence: TGTGCCAGCAGGGAACAGGGAGGAGGGCAGCCCCAGCATTTT. This encodes CASREQGGGQPQHF.

As concerns this clone: One junction end disagrees with the germline gene, perhaps due to a read error. The chain carries TRBV29-1 and TRBJ1-4; D perhaps matches TRBD1 (6 bases). Germline CDR1 and CDR2: SQVTM and ANQGSEA. The CDR3 is 14 amino acids. CDR3 in amino acids: CGVFMGRGNEKLFF. The CDR3 DNA reads TGCGGCGTATTTATGGGCAGGGGTAATGAAAAACTGTTTTTT.

This clone was seen a single time. The CDR3 region is CASTRGRSNQPQHF. The CDR3 bases are TGTGCCAGCACCAGGGGCCGGAGCAATCAGCCCCAGCATTTT. The chain uses TRBV2 and TRBJ1-5; weak D call: TRBD1 (6 bases). V was clipped by 7 bases and J by 1 base, with 11 bases between them. Germline loops: CDR1 SNHLY, CDR2 FYNNEI. There are 14 residues in the CDR3.

The chain uses TRBV29-1 and TRBJ1-4; D perhaps matches TRBD1 (6 bases). This CDR3 comprises 13 residues. V lost 4 bases, J lost 3 bases, and 9 bases lay in between. The germline V gene has CDR1 SQVTM and CDR2 ANQGSEA. The CDR3 region has the DNA TGCAGCGTTGTGGGGACACCTAATGAAAAACTGTTTTTT. This sequence encodes CSVVGTPNEKLFF. The whole variable domain, remainder taken from reference TRBV29-1 and TRBJ1-4, is SAVISQKPSRDICQRGTSLTIQCQVDSQVTMMFWYRQQPGQSLTLIATANQGSEATYESGFVIDKFPISRPNLTFSTLTVSNMSPEDSSIYLCSVVGTPNEKLFFGSGTQLSVL.

V usage is TRBV6-1 and J usage is TRBJ1-1, with a tentative D call TRBD1 (5 bases). With 2 bases removed from V and 6 bases from J, the gap between germline ends came to 19 bases. Germline V gene lookup returns CDR1 MNHNS and CDR2 SASEGT. The length of the CDR3 is 16 residues. CDR3 sequence (DNA): TGTGCCAGCAGTGAATCGGGTAGGGGCTATAACCCTGAAGCTTTCTTT. This translates into CASSESGRGYNPEAFF.

This clone was recorded once. The gene calls are TRBV27 and TRBJ1-1; possibly TRBD1 for D (6 bases). The CDR3 runs 13 residues. Germline V gene sequence: CDR1 MNHEY, CDR2 SMNVEV (reference sequence). The V end was cut by 6 bases, the J end by 4 bases, with 12 bases between. The CDR3 sequence is CASRSGAGTEAFF. The CDR3 DNA sequence: TGTGCCAGCAGATCAGGGGCTGGCACTGAAGCTTTCTTT.

V is TRBV5-1 and J is TRBJ2-6; a weak D match, TRBD1 (5 bases). V was shortened by 3 bases and J by 0 bases, with 16 bases between the two germline ends. Germline V lookup: CDR1 SGHRS, CDR2 YFSETQ. The CDR3 consists of 18 residues. CDR3 protein: CASSSTQVTNSGANVLTF. The CDR3 DNA sequence: TGCGCCAGCAGCTCGACACAGGTCACGAACTCTGGGGCCAACGTCCTGACTTTC.

This clone was seen just once. The CDR3 coding sequence is TGTGCCAGCTCAAGTCAGGGTGGGTTGATTAGCAATCAGCCCCAGCATTTT. The encoded protein is CASSSQGGLISNQPQHF. The V call is TRBV18, the J call TRBJ1-5; weak D call: TRBD1 (5 bases). V lost 5 bases and J lost 0, with 17 bases in between. The CDR3 is 17 amino acids. CDR1 is KGHSH and CDR2 is LQKENI in the germline V gene. The full variable domain, completed using reference TRBV18 and TRBJ1-5, is NAGVMQNPRHLVRRRGQEARLRCSPMKGHSHVYWYRQLPEEGLKFMVYLQKENIIDESGMPKERFSAEFPKEGPSILRIQQVVRGDSAAYFCASSSQGGLISNQPQHFGDGTRLSIL.

This chain joins TRBV19 and TRBJ1-2, with a possible D match to TRBD1 (6 bases). The V end lost 8 bases, the J end lost 4 bases, and 14 bases lay between the germline ends. This CDR3 has 13 residues. CDR1 is LNHDA and CDR2 is SQIVND in the germline V gene (reference sequence). The CDR3 DNA sequence: TGTGCCAGTTCCCTACAGGGCCCCTATGGCTACACCTTC. It encodes CASSLQGPYGYTF. Combining the CDR3 with reference TRBV19 and TRBJ1-2 gives the whole variable domain DGGITQSPKYLFRKEGQNVTLSCEQNLNHDAMYWYRQDPGQGLRLIYYSQIVNDFQKGDIAEGYSVSREKKESFPLTVTSAQKNPTAFYLCASSLQGPYGYTFGSGTRLTVV.

The CDR3 DNA sequence: TGCGCCAGCAGCTTGACGGCAGCCTACAATGAGCAGTTCTTC. Translation: CASSLTAAYNEQFF. The V gene is TRBV5-1, the J gene TRBJ2-1; no firm D call. Trimming stripped 1 base from V and 2 bases from J, with 7 bases between. CDR3 length equals 14 residues. Germline V lookup: CDR1 SGHRS, CDR2 YFSETQ.

The chain combines TRBV6-6 with TRBJ1-5; D possibly corresponds to TRBD1 (5 bases). V shed 2 bases and J shed 1 base, with 12 bases lying between them. Germline-derived CDR1 and CDR2 are MNHNY and SVGAGI (reference sequence). This CDR3 region has 16 residues. The CDR3 loop is CASSYTGRGSNQPQHF. The CDR3 DNA sequence: TGTGCCAGCAGTTACACAGGAAGGGGCAGCAATCAGCCCCAGCATTTT.

There are a few counts of this clone. The chain recombines TRBV12-3 or TRBV12-4 with TRBJ2-7, with TRBD1 matching 10 bases. J lost 9 bases, V lost 6 bases, and 8 bases had no gene match. The CDR3 is 13 residues long. This CDR3 is CASSRDRGQGQYF. The CDR3, as DNA: TGTGCCAGCAGCCGGGACAGGGGCCAGGGGCAGTACTTC.

This clone was recorded only once. V is TRBV10-3 and J is TRBJ2-7, with TRBD1 identical over 9 bases. Germline V gene sequence: CDR1 ENHRY, CDR2 SYGVKD. CDR3 length: 13 residues. V lost 11 bases to trimming and J lost 0 bases; unmatched junction nucleotides: 5. The CDR3 sequence is CAAGQGTSYEQYF. Here the CDR3 DNA reads TGTGCCGCCGGACAGGGGACCTCCTACGAGCAGTACTTC.

The J gene is TRBJ2-1, the V gene TRBV7-8; 7 positions match TRBD2. This CDR3 is 17 amino acids long. CDR1 is SGHVS and CDR2 is FQNEAQ in the germline V gene. With 1 base clipped from V and 0 bases from J, the junction kept 6 bases outside the gene matches. The CDR3 sequence is CASSLGRAGSSYNEQFF. The CDR3 DNA sequence: TGTGCCAGCAGCTTAGGCAGAGCGGGGAGCTCCTACAATGAGCAGTTCTTC.

The V gene is TRBV11-2, the J gene TRBJ2-2; D remains ambiguous. The germline V gene has CDR1 SGHAT and CDR2 FQNNGV. Trimming cost V 6 bases and J 0 bases, with 14 bases left between them. This CDR3 spans 16 amino acids. DNA of the CDR3: TGTGCCAGCAGACCTTTGGGAACTTCGAACACCGGGGAGCTGTTTTTT. As protein: CASRPLGTSNTGELFF.